The following is a T cell receptor (beta chain) sequence with its context. Its target is unknown. The template for TCR beta VDJ and CDR3 sequence profiling was genomic DNA. TCRdb called the reads again in MiXCR, with one record for every CDR3 protein. Here the sample spans 160,000 or so distinct CDR3 sequences, about two thirds being singletons. Germline CDR1 reads MNHNY; CDR2 reads SVGAGI (reference sequence). V shed 8 bases, J shed 5 bases, and the junction held 2 bases outside the gene matches. This CDR3 is 11 amino acids long. These data originate in a study of CD8+CD57+ T cells in acquired aplastic anemia. Study in general: On average, sorted CD4+ and CD8+ cells gave 3.2 ug of DNA. Study-wide findings and caveats: Patients and controls had CD8+ Simpson's diversity values that were not significantly distinct.

In patients chosen for sequencing, flow cytometry had shown CD8+CD57+ cell expansion. The sample taken for sequencing was sorted CD4+, CD8+, or CD8+CD57+ T cells (not recorded which) from PBMCs. This TCR came from a human donor with aplastic anemia. The chain recombines TRBV6-6 with TRBJ2-5; 7 positions match TRBD2. DNA for the CDR3: TGTGCCAGCCGGGGGGAGGAGACCCAGTACTTC. Residues: CASRGEETQYF.